The next 24 T cell receptor beta chains were all read from a single sample in a study of OX40 agonist ivuxolimab in advanced cancers. Using immunoSEQ multiplex PCR, the repertoire was profiled, and TCRdb retains in-frame clones only, with some absent. Of approximately 22,000 clones detected, approximately 82% appear once; the ten largest clones hold approximately 26%. The sequenced sample was CD4+ or CD8+ T cells sorted from blood, obtained in a trial of the OX40 agonist ivuxolimab. All receptors derive from an adult with an advanced solid tumor such as melanoma, head and neck, liver or kidney cancer.

The J gene is TRBJ2-3, the V gene TRBV5-6; D call uncertain. The length of the CDR3 is 15 residues. The V end was cut by 1 base, the J end by 6 bases, with 15 bases between. Germline CDR1 is SGHDT and CDR2 is YYEEEE. The CDR3 sequence: CASSLWPGSDDTQYF. The CDR3 DNA reads TGTGCCAGCAGCTTGTGGCCCGGATCGGACGATACGCAGTATTTT.

The CDR3 nucleotides read TGTGCCAGCAGCAGTACGCCCCGCGGCAGGGGATCAGAAGCTTTCTTT. As protein: CASSSTPRGRGSEAFF. V gene TRBV6-6 combines with J gene TRBJ1-1; D might be TRBD1 (6 bases). The V gene's germline CDR1 is MNHNY and CDR2 SVGAGI (reference sequence). This CDR3 spans 16 amino acids. Trimming shortened V by 6 bases and J by 8 bases, and 25 bases separated the two germline ends.

For the CDR3, the DNA is TGCGCCAGCAGCCAAGATTTGAGACTAGCGGGAGTCTACGAGCAGTACTTC. Translating gives CASSQDLRLAGVYEQYF. V usage is TRBV4-1 and J usage is TRBJ2-7, with 12 bases lining up with TRBD2. The CDR3 totals 17 residues. V shed 0 bases and J 3 bases; nucleotides not matched to a gene: 6. Germline V lookup: CDR1 MGHRA, CDR2 YSYEKL.

The chain links TRBV28 to TRBJ2-1; either TRBD1 or TRBD2 may fit D (6 bases each). The CDR3 covers 15 residues. Trimming stripped 3 bases from V and 6 bases from J, with 15 bases between. Looked up from germline, CDR1 is MDHEN and CDR2 is SYDVKM. CDR3 residues: CASSFGRGGSNEQFF. In DNA, the CDR3 is TGTGCCAGCAGTTTTGGCAGAGGGGGGTCCAATGAGCAGTTCTTC.

Here the CDR3 reads CASSFRGRVPVDTQYF. The CDR3 DNA sequence: TGTGCCAGCAGCTTCAGGGGGAGGGTTCCGGTAGATACGCAGTATTTT. The genes are TRBV11-2 and TRBJ2-3; D tentatively fits TRBD1 or TRBD2 (7 bases each). CDR1 is SGHAT, CDR2 FQNNGV, per germline. CDR3 length equals 16 residues. Trimming shortened V by 3 bases and J by 5 bases, and 18 bases separated the two germline ends.

This sequence joins TRBV6-1 and TRBJ1-2; TRBD1 aligns across 7 bases. The CDR3 consists of 15 residues. Per germline, CDR1 MNHNS and CDR2 SASEGT. V was clipped by 2 bases and J by 2 bases; unmatched bases: 5. CDR3 coding DNA: TGTGCCAGCAGTGAATCCCCGACAGGGAACTATGGCTACACCTTC. Its translation: CASSESPTGNYGYTF.

The rearrangement joins TRBV9 to TRBJ2-1, with 11 nucleotides matching TRBD1. CDR3 length: 16 amino acids. The ends lost 0 bases at V and 9 bases at J; junction bases unmatched: 8. CDR1 is SGDLS, CDR2 YYNGEE, per germline. The CDR3 sequence: CASSVDVGQGEFEQFF. The CDR3 DNA reads as TGTGCCAGCAGCGTAGATGTGGGACAGGGGGAGTTTGAGCAGTTCTTC.

This chain links TRBV5-4 with TRBJ2-7; D not resolved. Germline V CDR1 and CDR2: SGHNT, YYREEE (reference sequence). V lost 3 bases, J lost 5 bases, and 9 bases lay in between. The CDR3 has 12 residues. Here the CDR3 DNA reads TGTGCCAGCAGCTCGAACCTCAACGAGCAGTACTTC. Translation gives CASSSNLNEQYF.

This chain links TRBV2 with TRBJ2-7; D ambiguous. The CDR3 loop spans 14 amino acids. V was clipped by 0 bases and J by 6 bases, with 12 bases between them. Per germline, CDR1 SNHLY and CDR2 FYNNEI. This CDR3 is CASSEAGEPGEQYF. In nucleotides, the CDR3 is TGTGCCAGCAGTGAAGCAGGCGAACCGGGCGAGCAGTACTTC.

The chain is built from TRBV10-3 and TRBJ1-1; D is ambiguous. This CDR3 has 14 amino acids. Germline V gene sequence: CDR1 ENHRY, CDR2 SYGVKD. V gave up 8 bases and J gave up 2 bases, with 15 bases separating them. CDR3 sequence reads: CAISEGWDNTEAFF. The DNA for the CDR3 is TGTGCCATCTCTGAAGGCTGGGATAACACTGAAGCTTTCTTT.

The chain couples TRBV23-1 to TRBJ2-1, with D possibly being TRBD1 or TRBD2 (7 bases each). TRBV23-1 is reported as an ORF; its role is uncertain. The CDR3 spans 17 residues. V was cut by 6 bases and J by 8 bases, with 26 bases left in between. CDR3 residues: CASRTGVSGGSPHEQFF. CDR3 coding DNA: TGCGCCAGCAGAACAGGGGTTTCAGGCGGGAGCCCCCATGAGCAGTTCTTC.

The chain combines TRBV4-2 with TRBJ2-7; D is ambiguous. Germline CDR1 reads LGHNA; CDR2 reads YNFKEQ. V was pared by 2 bases and J by 9 bases, with 20 bases between. This CDR3 contains 15 residues. Here the CDR3 reads CASSQIEPGSNGQYF. CDR3 coding DNA: TGTGCCAGCAGCCAAATTGAACCGGGCTCTAACGGGCAGTACTTC.

This clone is deemed medium-sized. The genes are TRBV30 and TRBJ1-1; D ambiguous. The CDR3 extends over 13 amino acids. Germline V gene sequence: CDR1 GTSNPN, CDR2 SVGIG (reference sequence). The V end lost 8 bases, the J end lost 5 bases, and 18 bases lay between the germline ends. CDR3 DNA: TGTGCCGGTTCGTTGGATCGTCGGACTGAAGCTTTCTTT. Protein product: CAGSLDRRTEAFF.

The chain is built from TRBV7-9 and TRBJ2-1; either TRBD1 or TRBD2 may supply D (5 bases each). CDR3 length: 14 amino acids. V lost 5 bases and J lost 7, with 15 bases in between. From germline, CDR1 is SEHNR and CDR2 FQNEAQ (reference sequence). In nucleotides, the CDR3 is TGTGCCAGCAGCACCAGCGGCTCAGGGAATGAGCAGTTCTTC. It translates to CASSTSGSGNEQFF. Looking up the rest from reference TRBV7-9 and TRBJ2-1 gives the full variable domain: DTGVSQNPRHKITKRGQNVTFRCDPISEHNRLYWYRQTLGQGPEFLTYFQNEAQLEKSRLLSDRFSAERPKGSFSTLEIQRTEQGDSAMYLCASSTSGSGNEQFFGPGTRLTVL.

The chain recombines TRBV5-6 with TRBJ2-7, with D possibly TRBD2 on 6 matching bases. This CDR3 is 14 amino acids long. CDR1 is SGHDT and CDR2 is YYEEEE in the germline V gene. Trimming removed 2 bases from V and 5 bases from J, with 14 bases in between. The CDR3 loop reads CASSFPGAFNEQYF. The CDR3 DNA sequence: TGTGCCAGCAGCTTTCCGGGAGCGTTCAACGAGCAGTACTTC. Based on the CDR3 plus reference TRBV5-6 and TRBJ2-7, the full variable domain is DAGVTQSPTHLIKTRGQQVTLRCSPKSGHDTVSWYQQALGQGPQFIFQYYEEEERQRGNFPDRFSGHQFPNYSSELNVNALLLGDSALYLCASSFPGAFNEQYFGPGTRLTVT.

The gene calls are TRBV5-6 and TRBJ2-7; the D gene is possibly TRBD1 (6 bases). The germline gives CDR1 SGHDT, CDR2 YYEEEE. This CDR3 spans 14 amino acids. Trimming took off 1 base at V and 2 bases at J, with 10 bases between the two ends. CDR3 loop: CASSLLDSTYEQYF. The CDR3 DNA reads TGTGCCAGCAGCTTGCTGGACAGCACCTACGAGCAGTACTTC.

This chain uses TRBV16 with TRBJ2-3; D gene ambiguous. CDR3 length: 14 residues. CDR1 and CDR2 from the germline V gene are KGHSY and FQNENV. V lost 0 bases, J lost 7 bases, and 11 bases lay in between. In nucleotides, the CDR3 is TGTGCCAGCAGCCAATCAGGGTCCGAATATACGCAGTATTTT. This gives the protein CASSQSGSEYTQYF.

The chain recombines TRBV19 with TRBJ2-1; 7 bases match TRBD1. The ends lost 5 bases at V and 9 bases at J; junction bases unmatched: 16. Germline CDR1 is LNHDA and CDR2 is SQIVND (reference sequence). The CDR3 is made up of 16 amino acids. The CDR3 DNA is TGTGCCAGTAGTCCCATTGTAACGACAGGGACATGTGAGCAGTTCTTC. Its protein product is CASSPIVTTGTCEQFF.

The V and J genes are TRBV29-1 and TRBJ2-5; no definite D call. From germline, CDR1 is SQVTM and CDR2 ANQGSEA. V lost 2 bases and J 2 bases, leaving 12 bases between the germline ends. This CDR3 has 14 residues. This chain's CDR3 is CSVESEWLQETQYF. CDR3 in DNA: TGCAGCGTTGAATCAGAATGGCTGCAAGAGACCCAGTACTTC.

The table lists this clone with a few counts. This chain uses TRBV5-6 with TRBJ1-5; D is unresolved. Germline loops: CDR1 SGHDT, CDR2 YYEEEE. The CDR3 runs 13 residues. V dropped 0 bases and J dropped 1 base, with 2 bases sitting between them. CDR3 loop: CASSLGSNQPQHF. CDR3 DNA sequence: TGTGCCAGCAGCTTGGGGAGCAATCAGCCCCAGCATTTT.

The rearrangement uses TRBV4-1 and TRBJ2-7; 9 bases align to TRBD1. The CDR3 is 16 residues long. Germline lookup yields CDR1 MGHRA and CDR2 YSYEKL. The trim removed 3 bases at V and 0 bases at J, leaving 6 bases unmatched. The CDR3 loop reads CASSQETGGSSYEQYF. In nucleotides, the CDR3 is TGCGCCAGCAGCCAGGAGACAGGGGGGAGCTCCTACGAGCAGTACTTC.

The chain employs TRBV7-9 and TRBJ2-5; 7 bases are a match to TRBD2. This CDR3 contains 14 residues. With 1 base clipped from V and 13 bases from J, the junction kept 12 bases outside the gene matches. Germline V gene data show CDR1 as SEHNR and CDR2 as FQNEAQ (reference sequence). CDR3 DNA: TGTGCCAGCAGCTTAGGGGGGGGATCCCTGGAGATGTACTTC. Amino acid sequence: CASSLGGGSLEMYF.

The gene calls are TRBV11-3 and TRBJ2-5; D perhaps matches TRBD1 (5 bases). CDR1 and CDR2 from the germline V gene are SGHNT and YENEEA. The CDR3 consists of 13 residues. V was cut by 0 bases and J by 6 bases, with 8 bases left in between. The CDR3 is CASSLDAGKTQYF. CDR3 DNA: TGTGCCAGCAGCTTAGATGCAGGGAAGACCCAGTACTTC.

The CDR3 reads CASSFRVGSYNEQFF. The DNA of the CDR3 is TGTGCCAGCAGTTTCCGGGTGGGGTCCTACAATGAGCAGTTCTTC. The rearrangement links TRBV27 to TRBJ2-1; no firm D call. CDR3 size: 15 residues. V was shortened by 3 bases and J by 1 base, with 10 bases between the two germline ends. From germline, CDR1 is MNHEY and CDR2 SMNVEV (reference sequence).